The present entry profiles one TCR beta chain with its context. In the authors' methods: Estimation of nucleated cell counts was performed using reference gene primer amplification. This table comes from immunoSEQ multiplex PCR, and its TCRdb copy is limited to in-frame clones, with some not included. V and J calls plus clone size are reproduced from that table; the DNA served to infer D and trimming. The sample holds approximately 500,000 clones, around 85% seen once. This sample was taken from a study of blood T cell repertoires in COVID-19. Looking at the study overall: COVID-19 samples, acute and convalescent, were from the United States, Italy and Spain. Nucleic acid was either cDNA or gDNA, and it came from T cells, B-cell-depleted T cells, or PBMCs.

The CDR3 contains 17 residues. J gave up 2 bases and V 5 bases, and 8 bases lay outside the gene matches. The germline gives CDR1 SGHTA, CDR2 FQGTGA. Sample: peripheral blood. The source of this sequence is a human donor in a cohort sampled during active COVID-19. The genes are TRBV7-3 and TRBJ2-2, with TRBD2 matching over 10 bases. CDR3 in amino acids: CASSPTTSGVNTGELFF. In DNA form, the CDR3 reads TGTGCCAGCAGCCCTACTACTAGCGGGGTAAACACCGGGGAGCTGTTTTTT.